The 9 T cell receptor beta chains in this list originate from one sample, sequenced in a study of T cell responses to AZD1222 COVID-19 vaccine. Generated by immunoSEQ multiplex PCR, the TCRdb table keeps only in-frame clones and is missing some. The sample carries tens of thousands of clones, just over 90% recorded once. Sample: peripheral blood, taken on day 0 of MenACWY control vaccination. The receptors were gathered from an adult in good health.

V gene TRBV5-6 combines with J gene TRBJ1-2; D not certain. The ends were cut back, 3 bases at V and 4 bases at J, with 13 bases in the middle. Germline V lookup: CDR1 SGHDT, CDR2 YYEEEE. CDR3 length equals 14 residues. The CDR3 sequence is CASSWAVGSYGYTF. The CDR3 bases are TGTGCCAGCAGCTGGGCCGTCGGATCCTATGGCTACACCTTC.

About this clone itself: In the same sample, other DNA sequences code for this CDR3. Written as DNA, the CDR3 is TGTGCCAGCAGTAAGGAGACCCAGTACTTC. This gives the protein CASSKETQYF. The chain employs TRBV2 and TRBJ2-5; D is undetermined. The germline CDR1 and CDR2 sequences are SNHLY and FYNNEI. The V and J ends lost 5 bases and 5 bases respectively, with 3 bases between them. The CDR3 covers 10 residues.

The genes are TRBV6-5 and TRBJ1-2; TRBD1 might be the D (5 bases). The CDR3 sequence is 14 residues long. Trimming took off 0 bases at V and 6 bases at J, with 11 bases between the two ends. The germline CDR1 and CDR2 sequences are MNHEY and SVGAGI. The CDR3 loop is CASSYSSQGDGYTF. The CDR3 bases are TGTGCCAGCAGTTACTCGAGCCAGGGCGATGGCTACACCTTC.

This rearrangement joins TRBV3-1 (or the pseudogene TRBV3-2) to TRBJ1-3; no firm D call. Trimming stripped 0 bases from V and 2 bases from J, with 2 bases between. Looked up from germline, CDR1 is LGHDT and CDR2 is YNNKEL (reference sequence). The CDR3 is 13 amino acids. The CDR3: CASSQETGNTIYF. The CDR3, as DNA: TGTGCCAGCAGCCAAGAGACTGGAAACACCATATATTTT.

The V call is TRBV5-4, the J call TRBJ1-2; no firm D call. This CDR3 is built from 15 residues. Trimming stripped 0 bases from V and 4 bases from J, with 13 bases between. Germline V gene data show CDR1 as SGHNT and CDR2 as YYREEE (reference sequence). In DNA, the CDR3 is TGTGCCAGCAGCTTGGATGCGGGAGGGAGCTATGGCTACACCTTC. As protein: CASSLDAGGSYGYTF.

The chain combines TRBV6-5 with TRBJ2-1; 8 positions match TRBD2. V gave up 6 bases and J gave up 6 bases; unmatched junction bases: 7. The V gene's germline CDR1 is MNHEY and CDR2 SVGAGI. There are 14 residues in the CDR3. This CDR3 is CASRSGSIRNEQFF. The CDR3 coding sequence is TGTGCCAGCAGGAGCGGGAGCATTCGCAATGAGCAGTTCTTC.

V and J are TRBV7-2 and TRBJ1-1; D unclear. Germline-derived CDR1 and CDR2 are SGHTA and FQGNSA. The V and J ends lost 5 bases and 4 bases respectively, with 11 bases between them. The CDR3 sequence is 13 residues long. As DNA, the CDR3 is TGTGCCAGCAGCGCCGATTCGGGCACTGAAGCTTTCTTT. It is translated as CASSADSGTEAFF.

The chain couples TRBV19 to TRBJ1-5, with D unresolved. This CDR3 region has 13 residues. Germline assignment: CDR1 LNHDA and CDR2 SQIVND (reference sequence). V gave up 3 bases and J gave up 6 bases, with 9 bases separating them. The CDR3 bases are TGTGCCAGTAGTATGGAAGGGCCTCAGCCCCAGCATTTT. Its translation: CASSMEGPQPQHF. The variable domain in full, completed from reference TRBV19 and TRBJ1-5, reads DGGITQSPKYLFRKEGQNVTLSCEQNLNHDAMYWYRQDPGQGLRLIYYSQIVNDFQKGDIAEGYSVSREKKESFPLTVTSAQKNPTAFYLCASSMEGPQPQHFGDGTRLSIL.

CDR3 bases: TGTGCCAGCAGACGACAGGGATGGCATGAGCAGTTCTTC. It is translated as CASRRQGWHEQFF. The V gene is TRBV27, the J gene TRBJ2-1, with TRBD1 matching 7 bases. The CDR3 runs to 13 residues. Germline CDR1 MNHEY, CDR2 SMNVEV (reference sequence). V trimming: 6 bases; J trimming: 8 bases; junction bases outside the gene matches: 7.